The clone carrying this T cell receptor (beta chain) was detected only a few times. This sample was included in a study of spatial heterogeneity in lung cancer. In the study overall: Compared with alpha-chain sequences, beta-chain sequences were consistently detected in greater numbers.

The V gene's germline CDR1 is WSHSY and CDR2 SAAADI. V lost 2 bases and J 6 bases, leaving 14 bases between the germline ends. The CDR3 is 14 amino acids. Time point meaning: sample taken at primary tumor resection. TCRs were sequenced from unsorted whole RNA of tumor, nontumor lung or PBMC. TCRdb processed the 5' RACE reads anew with MiXCR; each CDR3 protein has one entry. The sample holds 80,000 to 95,000 distinct CDR3 sequences, roughly 8.7% seen once. This receptor was taken from a male donor with early-stage non-small cell lung cancer. This sequence joins TRBV10-2 and TRBJ2-7, with D possibly matching TRBD1 (6 bases). The sample here was PBMCs, taken at surgery. CDR3 nucleotides: TGCGCCAGCAGTGAGACCCCAACAGGGCGCGAGCAGTACTTC. It encodes CASSETPTGREQYF.